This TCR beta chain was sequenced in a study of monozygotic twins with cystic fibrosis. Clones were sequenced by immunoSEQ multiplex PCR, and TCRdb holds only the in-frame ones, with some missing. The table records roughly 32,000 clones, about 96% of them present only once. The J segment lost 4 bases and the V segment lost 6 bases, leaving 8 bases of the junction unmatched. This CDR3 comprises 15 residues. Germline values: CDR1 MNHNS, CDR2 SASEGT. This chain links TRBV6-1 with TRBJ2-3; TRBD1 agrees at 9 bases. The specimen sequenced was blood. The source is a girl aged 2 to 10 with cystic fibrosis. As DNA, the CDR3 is TGTGCCAGCAGGCTTACACAGGGGGCAGCAGATACGCAGTATTTT. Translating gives CASRLTQGAADTQYF.